Sequencing of this T cell receptor (beta chain) was carried out in a study of somatic mutations in cytotoxic T cells in rheumatoid arthritis (dated by TCRdb to the late 2010s). Notes on the research overall: Patient peripheral blood (30 ml EDTA) was drawn right after diagnosis and before any treatment started. For 60 to 80 rheumatoid arthritis patients and 15 to 20 healthy controls, TCRB deep sequencing was carried out. The study asked whether expanded CD8+ T-cell clones in newly diagnosed, untreated rheumatoid arthritis carry somatic mutations, and used TCRB deep sequencing to characterize clonality. Patients and controls did not essentially differ in median age, which was nearly identical between the groups. Some V beta antibody-stained T-cell populations were flow-sorted on a FACSAria II or Sony SH800 at nearly 100% purity, and sorted V beta1+ cells also underwent TCRB sequencing.

The immunoSEQ assay was applied to genomic DNA for TCRB CDR3 sequencing. In the paper's pipeline: Only a few patient CD8+ clones larger than 1% matched published virus-specific TCRB sequences when compared against them. Only productive TCRB rearrangements were included in the analyses. Defining a clone by its unique TCRB CDR3 sequence, the study calculated clonality as a productive clonality index derived from Shannon entropy. The template counts of each clone relative to the total templates per sample were used to calculate repertoire overlap between two samples. A correlation with a Spearman r of approximately 0.6 was found between V-gene usage by flow cytometry and V-gene usage by TCRB sequencing. As stored in TCRdb, this immuneACCESS dataset retains in-frame rearrangements with V and J assigned. A fraction of the clones does not appear; measured against another copy, unresolved V genes explain less than half of the discrepancy, and the remainder lacks a known reason. V, J and clone size are taken as reported in that table, and D and trimming were inferred from the DNA itself. Within this sample are 8,000 to 8,500 clones, with around 75% of them counted one time only. The ten top clones hold 30% to 45% of the sample.

Including cysteine and phenylalanine, the CDR3 has 13 amino acids. This entry keeps only the CDR3 DNA: 39 bases, framed from base 1. Trimming takes 6 bases from V and 0 bases from J, and the germline ends sit 8 bases apart. CDR1 and CDR2 were assigned from the germline V gene as MNHNS and SASEGT. This clone occurred once. Its target antigen remains unknown. No clone much larger than this one lies a single base away; base qualities are absent. On an AutoMACS, CD4+ and CD8+ cells were isolated via positive magnetic bead selection, and their purity was verified by flow cytometry. Initial screening for clonal expansions relied on flow cytometry with a TCR V beta antibody panel, after which sorted CD8+ fractions underwent TCRB deep sequencing for characterization. Isolation of peripheral blood mononuclear cells was done through Ficoll-Paque PLUS density gradient separation. DNA was extracted from CD4-enriched, CD8-enriched or PBMC samples with Nucleospin Tissue or Tissue XS kits and quantified with a Qubit 2.0 fluorometer.

What the authors observed across the whole study: Viral specificity could not be ruled out by absence from virus-specific databases, and the antigen targets of the expanded CD8+ clones remained unknown. The slight TRBV07 underrepresentation in patients was not adjusted for multiple comparisons. Healthy controls showed no age-related increase in CD8+ clonality, whereas patients did (Spearman r of about 0.53). Rheumatoid arthritis patients and age-matched healthy controls did not significantly differ in CD8+ T-cell clonality. In about an eighth of the roughly 65 patients, more than 20% of CD8+ cells belonged to the largest CD8+ clone, while several identical CD8+ TCRB sequences were shared between blood and synovial fluid.

The source of this sequence is an adult with rheumatoid arthritis. Source material: CD8+ T cells sorted from blood. Recombination linked TRBV6-1 to TRBJ1-2, with TRBD1 as a weak D call on 5 bases. The CDR3 loop reads CASRGPPNYGYTF. The nucleotides read TGTGCCAGCAGGGGGCCTCCTAACTATGGCTACACCTTC.